In its sample, the clone carrying this T cell receptor (beta chain) was seen a few times. This sample's TCRbeta library carried unique molecular identifier barcodes. TCRdb reanalysed the PCR reads using MiXCR and keeps one entry per CDR3 protein. The sample records hundreds of thousands of distinct CDR3 sequences, about 10% being singletons. This record belongs to a study of T-cell reconstitution after alpha-beta-depleted transplantation in children. The receptor comes from a human donor who donated a stem cell graft to a child with acute myeloid leukemia. Sequencing used PBMCs from the stem cell graft donor, obtained from the stem cell graft.

The CDR3 region has the DNA TGTGCCAGCAGCGTTCTACAGGGACTAGCGGTCAATGAGCAGTTCTTC. It yields the protein CASSVLQGLAVNEQFF. This chain uses TRBV9 with TRBJ2-1; TRBD2 matches 11 bases. The CDR3 contains 16 residues. Germline CDR1 SGDLS, CDR2 YYNGEE. J was trimmed by 6 bases and V by 2 bases; bases with no gene match: 7. The whole variable domain, filled in from reference TRBV9 and TRBJ2-1, reads DSGVTQTPKHLITATGQRVTLRCSPRSGDLSVYWYQQSLDQGLQFLIQYYNGEERAKGNILERFSAQQFPDLHSELNLSSLELGDSALYFCASSVLQGLAVNEQFFGPGTRLTVL.